Below are 20 T cell receptor beta chains sequenced from a single sample in a study of T cell responses to AZD1222 COVID-19 vaccine. Sequencing used immunoSEQ multiplex PCR; TCRdb keeps in-frame clones, though not all of them. Of approximately 110,000 clones in the sample, around 92% were seen once. Sequences were derived from peripheral blood, sampled on day 0 of AZD1222 vaccination. These receptors were obtained from an adult in good health.

The chain recombines TRBV3-1 (or the pseudogene TRBV3-2) with TRBJ1-4; no clear D gene. The CDR3 is made up of 15 amino acids. Per germline, CDR1 LGHDT and CDR2 YNNKEL (reference sequence). V lost 4 bases to trimming and J lost 1 base, with 10 bases between them. The CDR3 sequence: CASSPTSITNEKLFF. CDR3 nucleotides: TGTGCCAGCAGCCCTACTAGTATAACTAATGAAAAACTGTTTTTT.

The J gene is TRBJ1-6, the V gene TRBV7-3, with D maybe TRBD1 (5 bases). Germline V lookup: CDR1 SGHTA, CDR2 FQGTGA. Trimming took off 5 bases at V and 9 bases at J, with 17 bases between the two ends. The CDR3 runs to 15 residues. In nucleotides, the CDR3 is TGTGCCAGCAGCCGGGGGGATATGACCTTTTCACCCCTCCACTTT. Translating it yields CASSRGDMTFSPLHF.

With regard to this clone: Additional DNA sequences in this sample encode the identical CDR3. The chain carries TRBV18 and TRBJ1-2; no clear D gene. The CDR3 runs to 11 residues. CDR1 is KGHSH and CDR2 is LQKENI in the germline V gene. Trimming removed 2 bases at V and 6 bases at J, with 4 bases between. The CDR3 reads CASSPGDGYTF. CDR3 in DNA: TGTGCCAGCTCACCAGGGGATGGCTACACCTTC. The variable domain in full, with the rest retrieved from reference TRBV18 and TRBJ1-2, is NAGVMQNPRHLVRRRGQEARLRCSPMKGHSHVYWYRQLPEEGLKFMVYLQKENIIDESGMPKERFSAEFPKEGPSILRIQQVVRGDSAAYFCASSPGDGYTFGSGTRLTVV.

For the CDR3, the DNA is TGTGCCAGCAGTGATATTAACAGATATGGAAACACCATATATTTT. Translated, it gives CASSDINRYGNTIYF. The chain uses TRBV6-1 and TRBJ1-3; the D is unclear. There are 15 residues in the CDR3. V was trimmed by 3 bases and J by 3 bases, leaving 12 bases between them. CDR1 is MNHNS, CDR2 SASEGT, per germline.

The V and J genes are TRBV28 and TRBJ1-5; TRBD1 matches at 7 bases. Germline loops: CDR1 MDHEN, CDR2 SYDVKM. Trimming cost V 5 bases and J 7 bases; bases outside gene matches: 14. This CDR3 is 16 amino acids long. As DNA, the CDR3 is TGTGCCAGCAGTCCGAACAAACAGGGGTATGGGCAGCCCCAGCATTTT. It translates to CASSPNKQGYGQPQHF.

J is TRBJ2-1 and V is TRBV29-1; no definite D call. Germline lookup yields CDR1 SQVTM and CDR2 ANQGSEA. Trimming cost V 6 bases and J 4 bases, with 7 bases left between them. The CDR3 is 11 residues long. Here the CDR3 reads CSVERYNEQFF. The CDR3 DNA reads TGCAGCGTCGAGCGTTACAATGAGCAGTTCTTC.

This clone was seen just once. This chain uses TRBV18 with TRBJ2-5; D is ambiguous. V was cut by 5 bases and J by 1 base, with 14 bases left in between. Per germline, CDR1 KGHSH and CDR2 LQKENI. The CDR3 is 15 residues long. CDR3 sequence reads: CASSTLSGSQETQYF. The DNA of the CDR3 is TGTGCCAGCTCAACCCTATCCGGGTCCCAAGAGACCCAGTACTTC.

This clone appeared a single time. The chain couples TRBV11-2 to TRBJ1-2; tentatively, D is TRBD1 (6 bases). Germline CDR1 reads SGHAT; CDR2 reads FQNNGV. Deletions cut 5 bases from V and 0 bases from J, with 16 bases between. CDR3 length: 16 residues. The CDR3 sequence is CASSEGQQGANYGYTF. The DNA for the CDR3 is TGTGCCAGCAGCGAGGGACAACAAGGGGCTAACTATGGCTACACCTTC.

This clone was seen a handful of times. The J gene is TRBJ1-2, the V gene TRBV14; D is undetermined. Trimming stripped 4 bases from V and 4 bases from J, with 22 bases between. CDR3 size: 17 residues. Germline V gives CDR1 SGHDN, CDR2 FVKESK. CDR3 region: CASSLFSMAQDSYGYTF. The CDR3 coding sequence is TGTGCCAGCAGCCTTTTCTCGATGGCCCAGGACTCCTATGGCTACACCTTC. The variable domain in full, completed from reference TRBV14 and TRBJ1-2, reads EAGVTQFPSHSVIEKGQTVTLRCDPISGHDNLYWYRRVMGKEIKFLLHFVKESKQDESGMPNNRFLAERTGGTYSTLKVQPAELEDSGVYFCASSLFSMAQDSYGYTFGSGTRLTVV.

The V and J genes are TRBV7-3 and TRBJ2-3, with a weak D call TRBD2 (6 bases). The CDR3 is 14 residues long. V shed 5 bases and J shed 8 bases, with 17 bases lying between them. Germline loops: CDR1 SGHTA, CDR2 FQGTGA. The CDR3 DNA is TGTGCCAGCAGCCCCGGACGAGAAGCGGGTACGCAGTATTTT. It translates to CASSPGREAGTQYF.

The CDR3 nucleotides read TGTGCCAGCAACAGGGGAGACACCGGGGAGCTGTTTTTT. Encoded protein: CASNRGDTGELFF. This chain uses TRBV7-9 with TRBJ2-2, with TRBD1 identical over 7 bases. Germline CDR1 reads SEHNR; CDR2 reads FQNEAQ (reference sequence). CDR3 length: 13 residues. V shed 7 bases, J shed 3 bases, and the junction held 2 bases outside the gene matches.

The gene calls are TRBV7-2 and TRBJ2-2; TRBD1 is a possible D gene (6 bases). The CDR3 sequence is 14 residues long. CDR1 and CDR2 from the germline V gene are SGHTA and FQGNSA. V lost 4 bases and J 6 bases, leaving 12 bases between the germline ends. The DNA of the CDR3 is TGTGCCAGCAGCTCCAACCAGGGGTCCGGGGAGCTGTTTTTT. It translates to CASSSNQGSGELFF.

There are many counts of this clone. V and J are TRBV6-1 and TRBJ2-3; TRBD2 matches at 7 bases. Per the germline V gene, CDR1 is MNHNS and CDR2 is SASEGT. This CDR3 spans 16 amino acids. V gave up 2 bases and J gave up 6 bases; unmatched junction bases: 11. The CDR3 DNA follows: TGTGCCAGCAGTGAAATGGGCGGGGGAGGGGCGGATACGCAGTATTTT. This codes for CASSEMGGGGADTQYF.

V gene TRBV24-1 combines with J gene TRBJ2-5, with 10 bases matching TRBD1. The CDR3 extends over 13 amino acids. The V and J ends lost 7 bases and 7 bases, in that order; junction bases with no gene match: 5. Germline V CDR1 and CDR2: KGHDR, SFDVKD. The CDR3 spells CATSTGQGRTQYF. The CDR3 DNA reads TGTGCCACCAGCACGGGACAGGGGAGGACCCAGTACTTC.

This chain links TRBV29-1 with TRBJ2-5; weak D call: TRBD1 (5 bases). Trimming took 7 bases from V and 2 from J, leaving 11 bases between them. This CDR3 is 12 amino acids long. Germline lookup yields CDR1 SQVTM and CDR2 ANQGSEA. CDR3 nucleotide sequence: TGCAGCGCCAGGACAAATCAAGAGACCCAGTACTTC. Translation gives CSARTNQETQYF.

This clone was seen a single time. V usage is TRBV7-2 and J usage is TRBJ1-1; D gene ambiguous. The germline gives CDR1 SGHTA, CDR2 FQGNSA. V lost 1 base to trimming and J lost 2 bases, with 5 bases between them. This CDR3 is built from 13 residues. In DNA form, the CDR3 reads TGTGCCAGCAGCTTAGTAATTAACACTGAAGCTTTCTTT. It translates to CASSLVINTEAFF.

The rearrangement links TRBV19 to TRBJ1-5; TRBD1 agrees at 8 bases. The germline gives CDR1 LNHDA, CDR2 SQIVND (reference sequence). The length of the CDR3 is 14 residues. The V and J ends lost 4 bases and 5 bases, in that order; junction bases with no gene match: 4. CDR3 nucleotides: TGTGCCAGTAGTACTCGACAGGGGCATCAGCCCCAGCATTTT. Residues: CASSTRQGHQPQHF.

The chain recombines TRBV5-1 with TRBJ1-2, with D unclear. CDR3 size: 11 residues. Germline assignment: CDR1 SGHRS and CDR2 YFSETQ. V lost 4 bases to trimming and J lost 7 bases, with 8 bases between them. CDR3 coding DNA: TGCGCCAGCAGCCAAGGCGGTGGCTACACCTTC. Protein sequence: CASSQGGGYTF.

Here the CDR3 reads CAWSVLREQYF. The CDR3 DNA reads TGTGCCTGGAGTGTACTGCGGGAGCAGTACTTC. The chain employs TRBV30 and TRBJ2-7; D ambiguous. CDR1 and CDR2 (germline): GTSNPN, SVGIG (reference sequence). The V gene lost 0 bases and the J gene lost 7 bases, with 7 bases spanning the gap. CDR3 length: 11 amino acids.

CDR3 nucleotide sequence: TGTGCCAGCAGCTTAGGTAGCGGGAGTTTGAGTGAGCAGTTCTTC. It codes for CASSLGSGSLSEQFF. This sequence joins TRBV11-2 and TRBJ2-1; 9 nucleotides line up with TRBD2. Germline loops: CDR1 SGHAT, CDR2 FQNNGV. This CDR3 has 15 amino acids. Trimming at V came to 1 base and at J to 9 bases, leaving 7 bases not matched to a gene.